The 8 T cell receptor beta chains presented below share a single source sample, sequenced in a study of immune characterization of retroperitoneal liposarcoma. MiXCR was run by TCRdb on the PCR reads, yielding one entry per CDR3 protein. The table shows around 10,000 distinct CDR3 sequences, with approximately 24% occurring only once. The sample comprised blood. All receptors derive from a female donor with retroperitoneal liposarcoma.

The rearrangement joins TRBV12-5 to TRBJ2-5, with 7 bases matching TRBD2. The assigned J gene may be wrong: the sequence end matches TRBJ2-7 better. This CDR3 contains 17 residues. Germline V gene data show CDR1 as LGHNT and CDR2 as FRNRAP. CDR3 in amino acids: CASGLVPRRATSCEQYF. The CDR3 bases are TGTGCTAGTGGTTTGGTACCAAGACGGGCGACTAGCTGCGAGCAGTACTTC.

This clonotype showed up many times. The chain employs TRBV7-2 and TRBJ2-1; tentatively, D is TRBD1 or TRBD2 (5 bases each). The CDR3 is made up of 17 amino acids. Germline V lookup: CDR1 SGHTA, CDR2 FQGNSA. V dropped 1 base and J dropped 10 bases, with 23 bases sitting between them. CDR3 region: CASSLESSPRGWGEQFF. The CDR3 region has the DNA TGTGCCAGCAGCTTAGAGAGCAGCCCCCGGGGATGGGGGGAGCAGTTCTTC.

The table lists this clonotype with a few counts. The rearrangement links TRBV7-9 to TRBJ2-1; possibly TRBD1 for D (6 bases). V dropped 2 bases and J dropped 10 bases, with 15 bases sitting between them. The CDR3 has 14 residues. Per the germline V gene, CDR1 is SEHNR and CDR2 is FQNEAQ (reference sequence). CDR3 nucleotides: TGTGCCAGCAGCTTAAGGGGGATTTCCTACGAGCAGTTCTTC. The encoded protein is CASSLRGISYEQFF.

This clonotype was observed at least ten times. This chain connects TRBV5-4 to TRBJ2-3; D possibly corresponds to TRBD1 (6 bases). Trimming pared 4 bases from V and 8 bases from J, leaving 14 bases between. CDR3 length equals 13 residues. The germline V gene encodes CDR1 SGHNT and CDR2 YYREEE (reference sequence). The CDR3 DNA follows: TGTGCCAGCAGCACCCCACAGGGCGGTACGCAGTATTTT. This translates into CASSTPQGGTQYF.

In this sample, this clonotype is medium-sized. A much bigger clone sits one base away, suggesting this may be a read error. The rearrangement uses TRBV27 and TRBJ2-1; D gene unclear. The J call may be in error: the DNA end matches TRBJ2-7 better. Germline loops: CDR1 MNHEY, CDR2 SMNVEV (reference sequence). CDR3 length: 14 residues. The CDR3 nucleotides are TGTGCCAGCAGTCTCGACTTCGCAAACAATGAGCAGTACTTC. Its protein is CASSLDFANNEQYF.

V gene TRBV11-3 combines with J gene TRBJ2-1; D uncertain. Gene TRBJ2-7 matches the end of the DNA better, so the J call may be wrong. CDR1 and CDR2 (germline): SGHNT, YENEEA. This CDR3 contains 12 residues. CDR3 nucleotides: TGTGCCAGCAGCTCGGGTTTTGTCGAGCAGTACTTC. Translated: CASSSGFVEQYF.

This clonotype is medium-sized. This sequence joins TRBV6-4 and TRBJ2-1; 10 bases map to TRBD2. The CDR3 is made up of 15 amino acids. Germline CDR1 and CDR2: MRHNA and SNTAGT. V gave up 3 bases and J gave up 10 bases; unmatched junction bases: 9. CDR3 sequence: CASSESGTSVGEQFF. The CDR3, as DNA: TGTGCCAGCAGTGAGTCCGGGACTAGCGTAGGGGAGCAGTTCTTC.

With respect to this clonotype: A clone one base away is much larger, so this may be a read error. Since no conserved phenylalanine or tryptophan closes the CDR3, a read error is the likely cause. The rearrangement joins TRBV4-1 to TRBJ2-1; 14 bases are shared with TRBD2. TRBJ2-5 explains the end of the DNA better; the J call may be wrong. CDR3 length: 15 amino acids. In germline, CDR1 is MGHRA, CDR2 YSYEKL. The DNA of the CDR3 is TGCGCCAGCAGACAAGGGACTAGCGGGAGTGAGACCCAGTACTAC. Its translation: CASRQGTSGSETQYY.